This T cell receptor (beta chain) was retrieved from a study of T cell repertoires in aging, cancer and after chemotherapy. On the study more broadly: Six age groups, ranging from 30 or younger to 70 or older, included the donors. Over several months to years, re-sampled healthy donor repertoires clearly shared clones.

A mixed TRB-A/B primer pool amplified rearranged TRB by multiplex touch-down PCR. TCRdb called the multiplex PCR reads again in MiXCR, with one record for every CDR3 protein. The sample has about 10,000 distinct CDR3 sequences; 40% are singletons. About this clonotype: What it binds is not known.

Amplification of TCR beta used genomic DNA extracted from peripheral blood. Study results and caveats: Age-matched healthy donors had significantly more diverse, less clonal blood TCR repertoires than untreated cancer patients. Loss of evenness, beyond lost richness, contributed to age-related TCR diversity decline in cancer patients.

Sequencing input: blood. This clonotype was sampled from a human donor in good health.

This CDR3 is CSAPRDLGQFF. The DNA for the CDR3 is TGCAGTGCACCTAGGGACCTAGGGCAGTTCTTC. The chain carries TRBV20-1 and TRBJ2-1; TRBD1 or TRBD2 may be the D gene (5 bases each). CDR3 length equals 11 residues. Per germline, CDR1 DFQATT and CDR2 SNEGSKA (reference sequence). V lost 6 bases, J lost 12 bases, and 15 bases lay in between.